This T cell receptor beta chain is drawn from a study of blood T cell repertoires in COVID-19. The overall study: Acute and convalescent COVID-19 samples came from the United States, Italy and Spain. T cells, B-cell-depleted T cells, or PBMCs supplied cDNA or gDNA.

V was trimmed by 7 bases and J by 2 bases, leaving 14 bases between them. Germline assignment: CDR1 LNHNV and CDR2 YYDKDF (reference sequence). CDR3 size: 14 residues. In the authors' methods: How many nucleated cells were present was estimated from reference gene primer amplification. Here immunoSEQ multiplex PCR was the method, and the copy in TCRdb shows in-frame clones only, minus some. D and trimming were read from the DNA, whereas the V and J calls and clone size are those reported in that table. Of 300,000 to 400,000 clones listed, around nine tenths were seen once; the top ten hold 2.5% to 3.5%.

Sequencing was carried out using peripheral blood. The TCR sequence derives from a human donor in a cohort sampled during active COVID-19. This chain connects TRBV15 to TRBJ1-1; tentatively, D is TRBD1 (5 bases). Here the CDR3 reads CATILSTVNTEAFF. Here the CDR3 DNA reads TGTGCCACCATACTATCGACAGTCAACACTGAAGCTTTCTTT.